This TCR beta chain comes out of a study of OX40 agonist ivuxolimab in advanced cancers. At the level of the study: Three individuals attained partial responses, comprising one hepatocellular carcinoma case and two cutaneous melanoma cases.

Sequencing was performed with immunoSEQ multiplex PCR; in TCRdb, only in-frame clones are kept and a portion is missing. The sample has about 80,000 clones; roughly 85% are singletons. A history of autoimmune disease or systemic immunosuppression excluded patients. In germline, CDR1 is SGHTA, CDR2 FQGNSA. CDR3 length equals 16 residues. V shed 5 bases and J shed 3 bases, with 17 bases lying between them. The starting material was CD4+ or CD8+ T cells sorted from blood, obtained in a trial of the OX40 agonist ivuxolimab. The rearrangement links TRBV7-2 to TRBJ2-1; either TRBD1 or TRBD2 may supply D (5 bases each). The sequence came from an adult with an advanced solid tumor such as melanoma, head and neck, liver or kidney cancer. The CDR3 sequence is CASSIGTPKVYNEQFF. CDR3 DNA: TGTGCCAGCAGCATAGGGACCCCGAAAGTCTACAATGAGCAGTTCTTC.